This TCR beta chain was identified in a study of T cells in Graves' hyperthyroidism and ophthalmopathy. Findings of the study overall: Stable hyperthyroidism was separated from ophthalmopathy by a model based on 13 V-J features.

Patients were excluded because of uncontrolled infection, other autoimmune disease, pregnancy or lactation. The PBMCs were taken from more than 8 ml of fresh peripheral blood. The CDR3 has 16 amino acids. This clonotype was detected many times. Its matching antigen is unknown. TCR beta CDR3 region amplification was performed from RNA transcripts. RT-PCR in the first round (using the HTBI primer set) targeted the TCR CDR3. TCRdb analysed the multiplex PCR reads with MiXCR anew, one entry per CDR3 protein. The data contain a few hundred thousand distinct CDR3 sequences, about 16% of them singletons. The sequence was obtained from a woman under 40 with Graves' ophthalmopathy. Sequencing was done on a sample of blood. The chain uses TRBV3-2 and TRBJ2-1; the table assigns TRBD1, which was not confirmed against the DNA. TRBV3-2 is a pseudogene. CDR3 in amino acids: CASSQGKTVQGNEQFF. The CDR3 nucleotides read TGTGCCAGCAGCCAAGGCAAAACCGTACAGGGTAATGAGCAGTTCTTC.